Below are 4 T cell receptor beta chains sequenced from a single sample in a study of CD8+CD57+ T cells in acquired aplastic anemia. Template material for TCR beta VDJ and CDR3 profiling consisted of genomic DNA. Each CDR3 protein is one row after TCRdb ran MiXCR on the reads. The data hold hundreds of thousands of distinct CDR3 sequences, with 55% to 70% observed a single time. Sequenced sample: sorted CD4+, CD8+, or CD8+CD57+ T cells (not recorded which) from PBMCs. The receptors here all came from a human donor in good health, serving as a control.

As to this clonotype: A much larger clone lies a single base off, so this may be a read error. The V gene is TRBV7-2, the J gene TRBJ1-1; D might be TRBD1 (6 bases). Trimming cost V 5 bases and J 6 bases, with 16 bases left between them. CDR1 is SGHTA and CDR2 is FQGNSA in the germline V gene. The CDR3 contains 14 residues. The CDR3 DNA follows: TGTGCCAGCAGCCAAAGACAGGCAAACTCTGAAGCTTTCTTT. Translation: CASSQRQANSEAFF.

The gene calls are TRBV24-1 and TRBJ2-5; D call uncertain. This CDR3 has 16 residues. V was clipped by 2 bases and J by 5 bases, with 17 bases between them. The germline CDR1 and CDR2 sequences are KGHDR and SFDVKD. The CDR3, as DNA: TGTGCCACCAGTGATTATATGACGGGCCGTCAGGAGACCCAGTACTTC. Encoded protein: CATSDYMTGRQETQYF.

The table lists this clonotype with a count of one. The chain is built from TRBV19 and TRBJ1-1; D perhaps matches TRBD1 (5 bases). The ends were cut back, 3 bases at V and 5 bases at J, with 16 bases in the middle. Looked up from germline, CDR1 is LNHDA and CDR2 is SQIVND (reference sequence). CDR3 length: 15 amino acids. This CDR3 reads CASSIIPGRGTEAFF. CDR3 sequence (DNA): TGTGCCAGTAGTATCATACCGGGACGGGGGACTGAAGCTTTCTTT.

This clonotype occurred once. This rearrangement joins TRBV12-3 or TRBV12-4 to TRBJ2-3, with TRBD2 identical over 9 bases. The CDR3 length is 16 residues. Unmatched junction bases numbered 7, after V lost 3 bases and J lost 3 bases. CDR3 amino acids: CASSFWLAGSTDTQYF. The CDR3 nucleotides read TGTGCCAGCAGTTTTTGGCTAGCGGGGTCAACAGATACGCAGTATTTT.